The 13 T cell receptor beta chains given below trace back to one sample, sequenced in a study of blood T cell repertoires in COVID-19 (TCRdb year 2020). To prepare the library, the immunoSEQ multiplex PCR assay was applied. In TCRdb, the immuneACCESS table is reduced to in-frame sequences with V and J assigned. These tables do not hold every clone; where another copy was compared, an unresolved V gene accounts for under half, and the others remain unexplained. This sample has around 60,000 clones in its table, and about 80% of those were observed once. Clones ranked in the top ten supply about 20% of the sample. Sequenced sample: peripheral blood. The receptor source for this set is a man of 80 years or more with active or convalescent COVID-19.

This chain's CDR3 is CATPLGLKAGGGNEQFF. The CDR3 nucleotides are TGTGCCACCCCCTTGGGCCTTAAAGCGGGGGGGGGCAATGAGCAGTTCTTC. The V call is TRBV24-1, the J call TRBJ2-1; 10 bases agree with TRBD2. Looked up from germline, CDR1 is KGHDR and CDR2 is SFDVKD. CDR3 length equals 17 residues. Unmatched junction bases numbered 16, after V lost 9 bases and J lost 6 bases.

A few counts support this clone. The chain is built from TRBV4-1 and TRBJ2-3; tentative D call: TRBD2 (6 bases). This CDR3 region has 15 residues. Germline V lookup: CDR1 MGHRA, CDR2 YSYEKL. V lost 3 bases, J lost 6 bases, and 16 bases lay in between. CDR3 protein: CASSQAGEASDTQYF. In DNA form, the CDR3 reads TGCGCCAGCAGCCAGGCTGGGGAGGCGTCGGATACGCAGTATTTT.

This clone was detected only once. Other nucleotide sequences from this sample produce the same CDR3. The J gene is TRBJ2-3, the V gene TRBV4-2; 9 bases match TRBD2. Trimming took 1 base from V and 4 from J; bases not matched to a gene: 6. Germline values: CDR1 LGHNA, CDR2 YNFKEQ. The CDR3 covers 16 residues. CDR3 sequence (DNA): TGTGCCAGCAGCCAAGCTAGGAGCGGGAGGCCAGATACGCAGTATTTT. This gives the protein CASSQARSGRPDTQYF.

The table lists this clone with a few counts. This rearrangement joins TRBV2 to TRBJ2-1, with D possibly TRBD2 on 7 matching bases. Trimming pared 2 bases from V and 6 bases from J, leaving 14 bases between. The germline gives CDR1 SNHLY, CDR2 FYNNEI. This CDR3 is built from 15 residues. CDR3: CASSELGGASNEQFF. The CDR3 DNA reads TGTGCCAGCAGTGAATTGGGGGGGGCCAGCAATGAGCAGTTCTTC.

The CDR3 here is CASSLPLTGARTEAFF. The CDR3 DNA reads TGTGCCAGCAGCTTACCCCTAACAGGAGCGAGGACTGAAGCTTTCTTT. V is TRBV7-9 and J is TRBJ1-1; D is perhaps TRBD1 (5 bases). Germline loops: CDR1 SEHNR, CDR2 FQNEAQ (reference sequence). V was shortened by 2 bases and J by 5 bases, with 18 bases between the two germline ends. This CDR3 spans 16 amino acids.

In its sample, this clone was seen once. This rearrangement joins TRBV19 to TRBJ1-3, with D uncertain. V lost 5 bases to trimming and J lost 3 bases, with 14 bases between them. In germline, CDR1 is LNHDA, CDR2 SQIVND (reference sequence). The CDR3 has 15 residues. The CDR3 sequence is CASSRGLQFGNTIYF. The CDR3, as DNA: TGTGCCAGTAGTCGTGGGCTGCAATTTGGAAACACCATATATTTT. The entire variable domain, with the rest obtained from reference TRBV19 and TRBJ1-3, is as follows: DGGITQSPKYLFRKEGQNVTLSCEQNLNHDAMYWYRQDPGQGLRLIYYSQIVNDFQKGDIAEGYSVSREKKESFPLTVTSAQKNPTAFYLCASSRGLQFGNTIYFGEGSWLTVV.

The chain is built from TRBV19 and TRBJ1-2, with D perhaps TRBD1 (5 bases). Germline V gene lookup returns CDR1 LNHDA and CDR2 SQIVND (reference sequence). V lost 9 bases and J 3 bases, leaving 29 bases between the germline ends. The CDR3 loop spans 18 amino acids. The CDR3 loop is CASALSRVRLSGDYGYTF. In DNA, the CDR3 is TGTGCCAGCGCCCTATCCAGGGTTCGGCTATCAGGAGACTATGGCTACACCTTC. Full variable domain (missing parts from reference TRBV19 and TRBJ1-2): DGGITQSPKYLFRKEGQNVTLSCEQNLNHDAMYWYRQDPGQGLRLIYYSQIVNDFQKGDIAEGYSVSREKKESFPLTVTSAQKNPTAFYLCASALSRVRLSGDYGYTFGSGTRLTVV.

This rearrangement joins TRBV7-2 to TRBJ2-3, with D tentatively TRBD2 (6 bases). Germline CDR1 is SGHTA and CDR2 is FQGNSA. The CDR3 extends over 14 amino acids. Trimming stripped 0 bases from V and 7 bases from J, with 11 bases between. CDR3 sequence: CASSLAGGGNTQYF. DNA of the CDR3: TGTGCCAGCAGCTTAGCGGGAGGTGGAAATACGCAGTATTTT.

The chain employs TRBV6-5 and TRBJ1-6; D is undetermined. V lost 7 bases and J lost 7, with 14 bases in between. The germline CDR1 and CDR2 sequences are MNHEY and SVGAGI. The CDR3 extends over 14 amino acids. CDR3 residues: CASTGYRENSPLHF. CDR3 coding DNA: TGTGCCAGCACCGGGTACCGGGAGAATTCACCCCTCCACTTT.

The chain combines TRBV5-1 with TRBJ2-2, with D perhaps matching TRBD2 (6 bases). The CDR3 spans 14 residues. The V end was cut by 3 bases, the J end by 6 bases, with 12 bases between. Germline values: CDR1 SGHRS, CDR2 YFSETQ. CDR3 in amino acids: CASSWGEEAGELFF. CDR3 coding DNA: TGCGCCAGCAGCTGGGGGGAGGAGGCCGGGGAGCTGTTTTTT.

This clone was observed a single time. This rearrangement joins TRBV19 to TRBJ2-1; D possibly corresponds to TRBD1 (6 bases). The ends were cut back, 3 bases at V and 10 bases at J, with 13 bases in the middle. This CDR3 comprises 13 residues. Per the germline V gene, CDR1 is LNHDA and CDR2 is SQIVND (reference sequence). This CDR3 reads CASSMGARQEQFF. The CDR3 bases are TGTGCCAGTAGTATGGGGGCGAGACAAGAGCAGTTCTTC.

The rearrangement uses TRBV12-3 or TRBV12-4 and TRBJ1-6, with D maybe TRBD1 (5 bases). The CDR3 runs to 13 residues. Between the trimmed V and J ends, which lost 7 bases and 6 bases, there was a span of 10 bases. CDR3 loop: CASTHQGNSPLHF. CDR3 sequence (DNA): TGTGCCAGCACCCACCAGGGTAATTCACCCCTCCACTTT.

The chain recombines TRBV19 with TRBJ1-2; 7 bases are a match to TRBD1. The CDR3 sequence is 15 residues long. Germline V gene lookup returns CDR1 LNHDA and CDR2 SQIVND (reference sequence). V was clipped by 3 bases and J by 0 bases; unmatched bases: 4. CDR3 in DNA: TGTGCCAGTAGTATTGGGACAGTGGCTAACTATGGCTACACCTTC. Encoded protein: CASSIGTVANYGYTF.